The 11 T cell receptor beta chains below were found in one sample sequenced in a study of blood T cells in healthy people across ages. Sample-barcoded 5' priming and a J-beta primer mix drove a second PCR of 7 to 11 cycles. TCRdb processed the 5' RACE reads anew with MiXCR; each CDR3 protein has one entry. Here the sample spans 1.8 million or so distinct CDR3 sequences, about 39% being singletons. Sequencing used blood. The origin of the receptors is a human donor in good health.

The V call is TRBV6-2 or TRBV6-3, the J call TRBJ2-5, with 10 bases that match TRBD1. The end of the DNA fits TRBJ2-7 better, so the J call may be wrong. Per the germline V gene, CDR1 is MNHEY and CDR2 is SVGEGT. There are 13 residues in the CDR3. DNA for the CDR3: TGTGCCAGCACCGGACAGGGGGACTACGAGCAGTACTTC. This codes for CASTGQGDYEQYF.

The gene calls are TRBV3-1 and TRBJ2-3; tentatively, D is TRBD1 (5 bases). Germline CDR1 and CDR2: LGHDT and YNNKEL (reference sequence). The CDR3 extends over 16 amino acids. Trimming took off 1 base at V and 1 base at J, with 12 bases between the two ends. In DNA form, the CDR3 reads TGTGCCAGCAGCCAAGTAAAGACAGTGCGCACAGATACGCAGTATTTT. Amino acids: CASSQVKTVRTDTQYF.

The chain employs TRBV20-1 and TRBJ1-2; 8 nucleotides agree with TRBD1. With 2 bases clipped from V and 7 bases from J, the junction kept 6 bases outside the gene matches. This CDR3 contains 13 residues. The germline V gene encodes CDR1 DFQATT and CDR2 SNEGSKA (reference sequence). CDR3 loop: CSARRRGQSGYTF. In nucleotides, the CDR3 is TGCAGTGCTAGACGCAGGGGGCAAAGTGGCTACACCTTC.

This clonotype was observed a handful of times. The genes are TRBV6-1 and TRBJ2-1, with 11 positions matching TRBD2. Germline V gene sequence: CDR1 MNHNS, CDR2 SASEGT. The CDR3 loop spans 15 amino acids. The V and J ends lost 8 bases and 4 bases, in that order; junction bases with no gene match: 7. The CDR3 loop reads CASFSGGALYNEQFF. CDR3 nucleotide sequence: TGTGCCAGCTTTAGCGGGGGGGCACTTTACAATGAGCAGTTCTTC.

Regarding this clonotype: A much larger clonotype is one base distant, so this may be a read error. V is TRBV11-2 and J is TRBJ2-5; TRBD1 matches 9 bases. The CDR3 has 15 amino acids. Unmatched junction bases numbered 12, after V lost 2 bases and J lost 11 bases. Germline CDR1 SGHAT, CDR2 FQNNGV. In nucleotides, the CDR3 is TGTGCCAGCAGCTTACAGACAGGGGGGGACAATGAGCAGTACTTC. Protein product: CASSLQTGGDNEQYF.

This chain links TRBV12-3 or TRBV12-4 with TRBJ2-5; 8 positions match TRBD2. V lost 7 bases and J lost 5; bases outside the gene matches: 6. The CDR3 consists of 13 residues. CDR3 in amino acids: CASKVSGVETQYF. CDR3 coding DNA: TGTGCCAGCAAGGTTAGCGGGGTGGAGACCCAGTACTTC.

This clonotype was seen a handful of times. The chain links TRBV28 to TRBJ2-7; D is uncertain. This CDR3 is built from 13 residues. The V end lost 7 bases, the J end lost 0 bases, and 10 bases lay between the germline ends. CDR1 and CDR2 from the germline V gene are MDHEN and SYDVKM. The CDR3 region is CASKQALSYEQYF. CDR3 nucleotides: TGTGCCAGCAAGCAGGCACTCTCCTACGAGCAGTACTTC.

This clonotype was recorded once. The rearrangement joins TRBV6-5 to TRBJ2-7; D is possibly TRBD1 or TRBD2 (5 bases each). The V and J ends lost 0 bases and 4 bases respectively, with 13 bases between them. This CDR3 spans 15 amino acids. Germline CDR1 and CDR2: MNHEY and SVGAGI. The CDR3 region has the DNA TGTGCCAGCAGTTACTCACGGGACGGTGAATACGAGCAGTACTTC. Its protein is CASSYSRDGEYEQYF.

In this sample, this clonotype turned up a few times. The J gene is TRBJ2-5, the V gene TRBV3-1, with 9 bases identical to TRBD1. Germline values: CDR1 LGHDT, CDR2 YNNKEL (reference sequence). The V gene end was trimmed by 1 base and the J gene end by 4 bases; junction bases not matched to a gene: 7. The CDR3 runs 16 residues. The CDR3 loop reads CASSQVGTGQSETQYF. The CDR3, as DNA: TGTGCCAGCAGCCAAGTTGGGACAGGGCAGTCAGAGACCCAGTACTTC.

CDR3 residues: CASSFYLGDTEAFF. CDR3 bases: TGTGCCAGCAGCTTTTATCTGGGAGACACTGAAGCTTTCTTT. The V gene is TRBV7-9, the J gene TRBJ1-1; D gene unclear. Trimming pared 3 bases from V and 3 bases from J, leaving 11 bases between. Per germline, CDR1 SEHNR and CDR2 FQNEAQ (reference sequence). The CDR3 contains 14 residues.

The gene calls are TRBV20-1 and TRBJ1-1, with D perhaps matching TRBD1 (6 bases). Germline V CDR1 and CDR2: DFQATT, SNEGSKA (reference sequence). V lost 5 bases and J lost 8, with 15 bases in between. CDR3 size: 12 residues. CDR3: CSAAPGAREAFF. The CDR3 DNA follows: TGCAGTGCTGCCCCGGGGGCGAGAGAAGCTTTCTTT.